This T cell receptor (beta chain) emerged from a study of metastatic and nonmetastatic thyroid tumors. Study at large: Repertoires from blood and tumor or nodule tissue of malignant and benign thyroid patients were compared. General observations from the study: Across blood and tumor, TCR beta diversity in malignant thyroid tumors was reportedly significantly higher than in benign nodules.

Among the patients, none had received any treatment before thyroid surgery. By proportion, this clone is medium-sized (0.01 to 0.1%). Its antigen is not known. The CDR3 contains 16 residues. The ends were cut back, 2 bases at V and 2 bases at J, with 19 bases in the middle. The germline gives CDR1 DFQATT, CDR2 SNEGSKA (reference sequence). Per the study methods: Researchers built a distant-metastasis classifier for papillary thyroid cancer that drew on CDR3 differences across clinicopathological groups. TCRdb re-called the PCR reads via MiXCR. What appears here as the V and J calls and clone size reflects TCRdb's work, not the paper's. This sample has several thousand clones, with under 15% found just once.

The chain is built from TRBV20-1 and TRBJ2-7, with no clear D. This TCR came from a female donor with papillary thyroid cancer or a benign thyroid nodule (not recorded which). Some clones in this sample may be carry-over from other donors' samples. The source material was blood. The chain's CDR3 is CSARLIADTPAYEQYF. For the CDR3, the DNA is TGCAGTGCTAGATTAATTGCCGACACGCCAGCCTACGAGCAGTACTTC.